The count of the clone carrying this T cell receptor (beta chain) is one. CDR3 length: 16 residues. CDR1 and CDR2 from the germline V gene are MNHNS and SASEGT. The trim removed 4 bases at V and 0 bases at J, leaving 2 bases unmatched. The table came from immunoSEQ multiplex PCR; TCRdb's copy has only in-frame clones and leaves some out. Of just under 80,000 clones listed, about 93% were seen once; the top ten hold approximately 0.93%. This entry is derived from a study of T cell changes during pregnancy in multiple sclerosis. The TCR originated in a female donor with multiple sclerosis, enrolled in a pregnancy study. The sequences come from peripheral blood, collected in the first trimester of pregnancy. This chain uses TRBV6-1 with TRBJ1-5, with 11 bases identical to TRBD1. The CDR3 nucleotides read TGTGCCAGCAGTGGGGACAGGGGGATTAGCAATCAGCCCCAGCATTTT. Its protein product is CASSGDRGISNQPQHF.